The 24 T cell receptor beta chains below all came from one sample that was sequenced in a study of blood T cell repertoires in COVID-19. Measured with immunoSEQ multiplex PCR; TCRdb has only the in-frame clones, and not every one. The top ten clones hold about 2% of a sample with roughly 320,000 clones, just under 90% of them seen once. Sequenced sample: peripheral blood. The receptor set was obtained from a young woman with COVID-19, enrolled during active disease.

The rearrangement joins TRBV18 to TRBJ2-7, with 12 positions matching TRBD1. Germline CDR1 is KGHSH and CDR2 is LQKENI. The CDR3 has 15 amino acids. V lost 4 bases to trimming and J lost 6 bases; unmatched junction nucleotides: 7. The CDR3 DNA sequence: TGTGCCAGCTCACATGAGGGGACAGGGGGCGGCGAGCAGTACTTC. Its translation is CASSHEGTGGGEQYF.

J is TRBJ1-6 and V is TRBV28; tentative D call: TRBD1 (5 bases). CDR1 MDHEN and CDR2 SYDVKM come from the germline V gene. V gave up 6 bases and J gave up 5 bases, with 11 bases separating them. The CDR3 loop spans 14 amino acids. CDR3 nucleotide sequence: TGTGCCAGCAGGAGGGGAGGGAATAATTCACCCCTCCACTTT. Amino acid sequence: CASRRGGNNSPLHF. Full variable domain (rest looked up from reference TRBV28 and TRBJ1-6): DVKVTQSSRYLVKRTGEKVFLECVQDMDHENMFWYRQDPGLGLRLIYFSYDVKMKEKGDIPEGYSVSREKKERFSLILESASTNQTSMYLCASRRGGNNSPLHFGNGTRLTVT.

The genes are TRBV15 and TRBJ2-3; 8 bases are shared with TRBD2. Germline V gives CDR1 LNHNV, CDR2 YYDKDF (reference sequence). CDR3 size: 16 residues. Trimming took 5 bases from V and 2 from J; bases not matched to a gene: 9. The CDR3 is CATSPRTSGPTDTQYF. The CDR3 region has the DNA TGTGCCACCAGCCCTCGCACTAGCGGACCCACAGATACGCAGTATTTT.

V gene TRBV10-3 combines with J gene TRBJ1-6; D is unresolved. Deletions cut 6 bases from V and 5 bases from J, with 14 bases between. The germline gives CDR1 ENHRY, CDR2 SYGVKD. The CDR3 runs to 15 residues. The chain's CDR3 is CAIRTTAGNNSPLHF. The CDR3 DNA is TGTGCCATCAGGACGACCGCGGGGAATAATTCACCCCTCCACTTT.

V gene TRBV29-1 combines with J gene TRBJ1-2; 7 nucleotides line up with TRBD1. V was pared by 5 bases and J by 6 bases, with 9 bases of the junction left unmatched. The germline V gene has CDR1 SQVTM and CDR2 ANQGSEA. CDR3 size: 13 residues. CDR3 sequence: CSVRQGAMDGYTF. CDR3 bases: TGCAGCGTTCGACAGGGAGCGATGGATGGCTACACCTTC.

The chain employs TRBV6-5 and TRBJ1-6, with D tentatively TRBD1 (5 bases). V was clipped by 5 bases and J by 7 bases, with 15 bases between them. The CDR3 covers 15 residues. Germline CDR1 MNHEY, CDR2 SVGAGI. This CDR3 is CASSRYRLMNSPLHF. DNA of the CDR3: TGTGCCAGCAGTAGATACAGGTTAATGAATTCACCCCTCCACTTT.

The chain is built from TRBV7-9 and TRBJ1-2; 9 bases fit TRBD1. Trimming took 6 bases from V and 7 from J; bases not matched to a gene: 6. The CDR3 loop spans 13 amino acids. CDR1 and CDR2 (germline): SEHNR, FQNEAQ (reference sequence). CDR3 sequence: CASSLRDRAGYTF. CDR3 nucleotide sequence: TGTGCCAGCAGTCTCCGGGACAGGGCTGGCTACACCTTC.

This clone was seen a few times. The chain employs TRBV11-2 and TRBJ2-1, with TRBD2 identical over 10 bases. The CDR3 contains 17 residues. CDR1 is SGHAT, CDR2 FQNNGV, per germline. Germline trimming cut 3 bases from V and 0 bases from J; bases unmatched to any gene: 5. The CDR3 DNA is TGTGCCAGCAGCTTTAGCGGGGGGCTGAGCTCCTACAATGAGCAGTTCTTC. It is translated as CASSFSGGLSSYNEQFF.

CDR3 residues: CASSPGQGASPLHF. In nucleotides, the CDR3 is TGCGCCAGCAGCCCGGGACAGGGTGCTTCACCCCTCCACTTT. The V and J genes are TRBV5-1 and TRBJ1-6; 9 bases are a match to TRBD1. The trim removed 4 bases at V and 9 bases at J, leaving 5 bases unmatched. The CDR3 totals 14 residues. CDR1 SGHRS and CDR2 YFSETQ come from the germline V gene.

This rearrangement joins TRBV5-1 to TRBJ2-3; TRBD2 agrees at 8 bases. Germline V CDR1 and CDR2: SGHRS, YFSETQ. Trimming cost V 1 base and J 2 bases; bases outside gene matches: 6. The CDR3 totals 16 residues. For the CDR3, the DNA is TGCGCCAGCAGCTTGAACGGGGGGGCAAACACAGATACGCAGTATTTT. It encodes CASSLNGGANTDTQYF.

This clone was detected once. The genes are TRBV5-1 and TRBJ2-5, with 11 positions matching TRBD1. The CDR3 loop spans 15 amino acids. CDR1 is SGHRS and CDR2 is YFSETQ in the germline V gene. J gave up 5 bases and V 3 bases, and 6 bases lay outside the gene matches. CDR3 sequence reads: CASSSGQGAGETQYF. CDR3 in DNA: TGCGCCAGCAGCTCAGGACAGGGGGCTGGGGAGACCCAGTACTTC.

The chain recombines TRBV11-2 with TRBJ2-2, with TRBD2 as a possible D gene (5 bases). The V and J ends lost 2 bases and 5 bases respectively, with 12 bases between them. Germline V gives CDR1 SGHAT, CDR2 FQNNGV. The CDR3 sequence is 15 residues long. CDR3 loop: CASSLFDGGTGELFF. CDR3 DNA: TGTGCCAGCAGCTTATTCGACGGCGGGACCGGGGAGCTGTTTTTT.

The chain uses TRBV5-6 and TRBJ1-1; TRBD1 agrees at 9 bases. V lost 5 bases and J lost 12; bases outside the gene matches: 8. This CDR3 spans 12 amino acids. CDR1 and CDR2 from the germline V gene are SGHDT and YYEEEE. The CDR3 here is CASRPGTGTPFF. CDR3 nucleotides: TGTGCCAGCAGGCCCGGGACAGGGACCCCTTTCTTT.

This clone was observed a few times. CDR3 protein: CASSFFLSIRARVSNGYTF. CDR3 DNA sequence: TGTGCCAGCAGTTTCTTCTTGAGTATCAGGGCGAGAGTGAGTAATGGCTACACCTTC. The chain combines TRBV27 with TRBJ1-2; D is perhaps TRBD1 (5 bases). With 3 bases removed from V and 6 bases from J, the gap between germline ends came to 29 bases. In germline, CDR1 is MNHEY, CDR2 SMNVEV (reference sequence). CDR3 length: 19 amino acids.

This sequence joins TRBV5-1 and TRBJ2-5; 11 positions match TRBD1. Per the germline V gene, CDR1 is SGHRS and CDR2 is YFSETQ. CDR3 length: 15 residues. Trimming cost V 5 bases and J 1 base; bases outside gene matches: 4. CDR3 amino acids: CASRPGTGGQETQYF. The CDR3 DNA reads TGCGCCAGCAGACCTGGGACAGGGGGCCAAGAGACCCAGTACTTC.

V gene TRBV29-1 combines with J gene TRBJ2-5; a weak D match, TRBD2 (5 bases). The V end was cut by 1 base, the J end by 4 bases, with 13 bases between. There are 14 residues in the CDR3. Germline assignment: CDR1 SQVTM and CDR2 ANQGSEA. In nucleotides, the CDR3 is TGCAGCGTTGAAGCGACCGGACGGGGAGAGACCCAGTACTTC. This sequence encodes CSVEATGRGETQYF.

The chain links TRBV7-9 to TRBJ2-7, with TRBD2 identical over 15 bases. The J segment lost 0 bases and the V segment lost 2 bases, leaving 8 bases of the junction unmatched. Germline V gene lookup returns CDR1 SEHNR and CDR2 FQNEAQ (reference sequence). The CDR3 is 19 residues long. This chain's CDR3 is CASSLNPGTSGGNSYEQYF. In DNA, the CDR3 is TGTGCCAGCAGCTTAAACCCCGGGACTAGCGGGGGGAACTCCTACGAGCAGTACTTC.

The chain joins TRBV5-1 to TRBJ1-6; no reliable D call. The CDR3 sequence is 15 residues long. V lost 6 bases and J 5 bases, leaving 15 bases between the germline ends. Germline V gene lookup returns CDR1 SGHRS and CDR2 YFSETQ. This chain's CDR3 is CASMGDAGNNSPLHF. In DNA form, the CDR3 reads TGCGCCAGCATGGGTGACGCGGGTAATAATTCACCCCTCCACTTT.

The chain recombines TRBV7-9 with TRBJ2-1; TRBD1 is a possible D gene (6 bases). Germline CDR1 is SEHNR and CDR2 is FQNEAQ (reference sequence). Trimming removed 4 bases from V and 7 bases from J, with 8 bases in between. The CDR3 totals 12 residues. CDR3 in DNA: TGTGCCAGCAGCTCAGGGGTTAATGAGCAGTTCTTC. Its protein product is CASSSGVNEQFF.

The chain has TRBV29-1 and TRBJ1-1; D unclear. CDR1 is SQVTM, CDR2 ANQGSEA, per germline. Trimming shortened V by 0 bases and J by 6 bases, and 8 bases separated the two germline ends. The CDR3 covers 12 residues. The CDR3, as DNA: TGCAGCGTTGAAGAAACAGCGGCTGAAGCTTTCTTT. Amino acid sequence: CSVEETAAEAFF.

V is TRBV5-8 and J is TRBJ2-7; D is uncertain. Trimming pared 0 bases from V and 4 bases from J, leaving 8 bases between. The CDR3 covers 13 residues. Germline V lookup: CDR1 SGHTS, CDR2 YDEGEE. The CDR3 region is CASSLGQVYEQYF. CDR3 DNA: TGTGCCAGCAGCTTGGGGCAAGTGTACGAGCAGTACTTC.

This clone was detected only once. V is TRBV3-1 (or the pseudogene TRBV3-2) and J is TRBJ2-3, with D possibly being TRBD2 (7 bases). This CDR3 comprises 15 residues. V was pared by 4 bases and J by 1 base, with 12 bases between. The germline V gene has CDR1 LGHDT and CDR2 YNNKEL (reference sequence). This CDR3 reads CASSRDGGRTDTQYF. The CDR3 nucleotides are TGTGCCAGCAGCCGCGACGGGGGGCGCACAGATACGCAGTATTTT.

The rearrangement joins TRBV7-2 to TRBJ2-2, with 10 positions matching TRBD2. V shed 6 bases, J shed 6 bases, and the junction held 7 bases outside the gene matches. Germline V gene sequence: CDR1 SGHTA, CDR2 FQGNSA. The length of the CDR3 is 15 residues. In DNA form, the CDR3 reads TGTGCCAGCAGTGGGTTAGCGGGGGGTCCCGGGGAGCTGTTTTTT. This gives the protein CASSGLAGGPGELFF.

The rearrangement uses TRBV5-1 and TRBJ2-5; 7 bases match TRBD1. V dropped 4 bases and J dropped 3; count of bases not matched to a gene: 6. The CDR3 sequence is 14 residues long. The germline gives CDR1 SGHRS, CDR2 YFSETQ. The CDR3 protein is CASSPWDRKETQYF. In nucleotides, the CDR3 is TGCGCCAGCAGCCCCTGGGACAGAAAAGAGACCCAGTACTTC.